The 12 T cell receptor beta chains presented below share a single source sample, sequenced in a study of cytomegalovirus exposure and HLA in healthy donors. The PCR was carried out with 60 Vbeta primers and 13 Jbeta primers. Profiled with immunoSEQ multiplex PCR; TCRdb holds only in-frame clones, not every one. The sample lists approximately 190,000 clones, about 81% seen once, with around 2.1% in the top ten. Sequencing used PBMCs. These receptors were taken from a woman aged 18-29 years in good health and CMV-seropositive.

The rearrangement joins TRBV5-1 to TRBJ2-2; D call uncertain. The CDR3 contains 15 residues. Between the trimmed V and J ends, which lost 3 bases and 0 bases, there was a span of 9 bases. Germline-derived CDR1 and CDR2 are SGHRS and YFSETQ. The CDR3 sequence: CASSSVLTNTGELFF. The CDR3 coding sequence is TGCGCCAGCAGCTCGGTCCTAACGAACACCGGGGAGCTGTTTTTT.

This clone was observed once. The chain uses TRBV7-9 and TRBJ2-5; 10 bases match TRBD1. CDR1 is SEHNR, CDR2 FQNEAQ, per germline (reference sequence). V trimming: 5 bases; J trimming: 4 bases; junction bases outside the gene matches: 7. This CDR3 region has 15 residues. CDR3 region: CASSPGTGAPETQYF. CDR3 coding DNA: TGTGCCAGCAGCCCCGGGACAGGGGCCCCAGAGACCCAGTACTTC.

This CDR3 reads CASSRGRDQPQHF. The CDR3 nucleotides read TGTGCCAGCTCCAGGGGTAGGGATCAGCCCCAGCATTTT. The V and J genes are TRBV6-5 and TRBJ1-5, with D perhaps matching TRBD1 (6 bases). The germline V gene encodes CDR1 MNHEY and CDR2 SVGAGI. The length of the CDR3 is 13 residues. Trimming shortened V by 8 bases and J by 5 bases, and 13 bases separated the two germline ends.

V is TRBV7-9 and J is TRBJ1-4; D may be TRBD1 (5 bases). The germline V gene has CDR1 SEHNR and CDR2 FQNEAQ (reference sequence). The CDR3 is made up of 15 amino acids. The V gene lost 1 base and the J gene lost 7 bases, with 13 bases spanning the gap. The CDR3 protein is CASSLVSQGAEKLFF. The CDR3, as DNA: TGTGCCAGCAGCTTAGTCAGTCAGGGTGCTGAAAAACTGTTTTTT. The full variable domain, completed using reference TRBV7-9 and TRBJ1-4, is DTGVSQNPRHKITKRGQNVTFRCDPISEHNRLYWYRQTLGQGPEFLTYFQNEAQLEKSRLLSDRFSAERPKGSFSTLEIQRTEQGDSAMYLCASSLVSQGAEKLFFGSGTQLSVL.

This chain links TRBV7-9 with TRBJ1-2; D possibly corresponds to TRBD1 (5 bases). Looked up from germline, CDR1 is SEHNR and CDR2 is FQNEAQ (reference sequence). Trimming took 7 bases from V and 1 from J, leaving 13 bases between them. The CDR3 is made up of 14 amino acids. CDR3 nucleotide sequence: TGTGCCAGCATCGGAGGGGTGGGTAACTATGGCTACACCTTC. Its translation is CASIGGVGNYGYTF.

The chain recombines TRBV19 with TRBJ1-1; D uncertain. Germline V gene lookup returns CDR1 LNHDA and CDR2 SQIVND (reference sequence). V lost 2 bases and J 3 bases, leaving 22 bases between the germline ends. The CDR3 is 18 amino acids. CDR3 coding DNA: TGTGCCAGTAGTATACAGGTTTTCCATCGGGAGCGGGACACTGAAGCTTTCTTT. As protein: CASSIQVFHRERDTEAFF.

CDR3 loop: CASSQTGTEYLPQHF. DNA of the CDR3: TGTGCCAGCAGCCAGACCGGGACAGAATACCTGCCCCAGCATTTT. This chain links TRBV4-2 with TRBJ1-5; the match to TRBD1 covers 7 bases. Germline V gene lookup returns CDR1 LGHNA and CDR2 YNFKEQ. The CDR3 length is 15 residues. V was clipped by 3 bases and J by 9 bases; unmatched bases: 11.

The chain uses TRBV5-5 and TRBJ2-1; D unresolved. Looked up from germline, CDR1 is SGHKS and CDR2 is YYEKEE (reference sequence). V lost 2 bases and J lost 6, with 15 bases in between. The CDR3 totals 15 residues. In DNA, the CDR3 is TGTGCCAGCAGCTTTCAGGCTCACTCGTCCAATGAGCAGTTCTTC. Its protein is CASSFQAHSSNEQFF. The variable domain in full, completed from reference TRBV5-5 and TRBJ2-1, reads DAGVTQSPTHLIKTRGQQVTLRCSPISGHKSVSWYQQVLGQGPQFIFQYYEKEERGRGNFPDRFSARQFPNYSSELNVNALLLGDSALYLCASSFQAHSSNEQFFGPGTRLTVL.

The chain joins TRBV13 to TRBJ1-1; D is undetermined. CDR1 PRHDT and CDR2 FYEKMQ come from the germline V gene (reference sequence). The germline V and J ends were trimmed by 4 bases and 5 bases, with 11 bases remaining between them. The CDR3 consists of 13 residues. CDR3 region: CASSSRMRTEAFF. The CDR3 region has the DNA TGTGCCAGCAGCTCTCGGATGCGGACTGAAGCTTTCTTT.

This clone was found once. The chain is built from TRBV6-5 and TRBJ1-1, with 9 nucleotides matching TRBD1. The CDR3 spans 15 residues. The J segment lost 8 bases and the V segment lost 6 bases, leaving 13 bases of the junction unmatched. Germline CDR1 reads MNHEY; CDR2 reads SVGAGI. The CDR3 here is CASRRARQGELEAFF. The CDR3 region has the DNA TGTGCCAGCAGACGGGCCCGACAGGGGGAACTCGAAGCTTTCTTT.

The rearrangement joins TRBV11-3 to TRBJ1-3; the match to TRBD1 covers 7 bases. Looked up from germline, CDR1 is SGHNT and CDR2 is YENEEA. The ends lost 5 bases at V and 0 bases at J; junction bases unmatched: 7. CDR3 length: 16 residues. The CDR3 nucleotides read TGTGCCAGCAGCAGACATGGGACAGCCTCTGGAAACACCATATATTTT. Its translation is CASSRHGTASGNTIYF.

The chain employs TRBV6-5 and TRBJ2-7; 11 bases align to TRBD1. The germline V gene encodes CDR1 MNHEY and CDR2 SVGAGI. The CDR3 extends over 14 amino acids. J gave up 6 bases and V 4 bases, and 5 bases lay outside the gene matches. The CDR3 nucleotides are TGTGCCAGCAGTTTCCTGGGACAGGGGGGCGAGCAGTACTTC. It codes for CASSFLGQGGEQYF.